Given below is one T cell receptor beta chain in context. Its antigen is not known. The protocol was immunoSEQ multiplex PCR, while the TCRdb copy is restricted to in-frame clones and leaves out a portion. The table has about 8,400 clones, approximately 91% seen once. This record comes from a study of chemoradiotherapy in HPV16-positive cancers. Study-level results: Functional assays defining HPV-specific T cells used only two HPV16-positive patients. Better recurrence-free survival went with HPV-responsive T-cell expansion in HPV16-positive patients.

Over chemoradiotherapy, repertoires were sampled more than once. This CDR3 comprises 11 residues. From germline, CDR1 is DFQATT and CDR2 SNEGSKA (reference sequence). V was pared by 2 bases and J by 8 bases, with 9 bases between. This chain connects TRBV20-1 to TRBJ1-2, with D unclear. The specimen comprised tumor tissue, sampled from a patient who underwent chemoradiotherapy. This clonotype originated in a human donor with HPV-associated anogenital cancer. This CDR3 is CSARLGSGYTF. The CDR3 DNA sequence: TGCAGTGCTAGATTGGGTTCCGGCTACACCTTC.